This section outlines one T cell receptor beta chain sequence together with its context. J gave up 8 bases and V 4 bases, and 11 bases lay outside the gene matches. The length of the CDR3 is 14 residues. The germline V gene encodes CDR1 SGDLS and CDR2 YYNGEE. The data were taken from a study of T cell responses to AZD1222 COVID-19 vaccine. Study context: Pooled in the analysis were second doses at about 4 or about 12 weeks.

Assay: immunoSEQ multiplex PCR; the TCRdb copy retains only in-frame clones and omits some. This sample has 85,000 to 90,000 clones, with roughly nine tenths found just once. Sequences were derived from peripheral blood, sampled on day 0 of AZD1222 vaccination. The chain is built from TRBV9 and TRBJ1-2; the match to TRBD1 covers 7 bases. The TCR sequence derives from an adult in good health. CDR3 bases: TGTGCCAGCAGCCCTACGACAGGGAGGGAGGGCTACACCTTC. Amino acids: CASSPTTGREGYTF.